The 29 T cell receptor beta chains listed next were all sequenced from one sample in a study of blood T cell repertoires in COVID-19. Sequencing used immunoSEQ multiplex PCR; TCRdb keeps in-frame clones, though not all of them. The sample consists of roughly 350,000 clones, around 87% of them appearing once. Source material: peripheral blood. These receptors came from a woman in her 30s with COVID-19, enrolled during active disease.

The chain is built from TRBV7-9 and TRBJ1-4, with TRBD1 as a possible D gene (5 bases). The CDR3 consists of 12 residues. The V end lost 4 bases, the J end lost 5 bases, and 5 bases lay between the germline ends. CDR1 SEHNR and CDR2 FQNEAQ come from the germline V gene (reference sequence). The CDR3 bases are TGTGCCAGCAGCTGGGGCAATGAAAAACTGTTTTTT. Amino acid sequence: CASSWGNEKLFF.

The chain combines TRBV10-3 with TRBJ2-5, with 7 bases matching TRBD2. The CDR3 length is 14 residues. Trimming at V came to 6 bases and at J to 0 bases, leaving 4 bases not matched to a gene. Germline V CDR1 and CDR2: ENHRY, SYGVKD. The CDR3 loop reads CAISSSGYQETQYF. As DNA, the CDR3 is TGTGCCATCAGCAGTAGCGGGTACCAAGAGACCCAGTACTTC.

The chain carries TRBV10-2 and TRBJ1-2; D remains ambiguous. Germline V gene lookup returns CDR1 WSHSY and CDR2 SAAADI. The CDR3 loop spans 14 amino acids. Deletions cut 5 bases from V and 8 bases from J, with 18 bases between. CDR3: CASSSLWSSPGYTF. CDR3 bases: TGCGCCAGCAGTTCCCTTTGGAGCAGTCCGGGCTACACCTTC.

This chain joins TRBV24-1 and TRBJ2-2; 8 positions agree with TRBD1. The CDR3 covers 19 residues. J lost 6 bases, V lost 5 bases, and 19 bases had no gene match. The germline V gene has CDR1 KGHDR and CDR2 SFDVKD. The CDR3 loop is CATSVGRGLNYPPPGELFF. DNA of the CDR3: TGTGCCACCAGTGTTGGCAGGGGGCTGAACTACCCGCCACCCGGGGAGCTGTTTTTT.

The chain couples TRBV5-1 to TRBJ1-1, with 9 bases fitting TRBD1. This CDR3 is built from 17 residues. CDR1 SGHRS and CDR2 YFSETQ come from the germline V gene. V shed 5 bases, J shed 3 bases, and the junction held 14 bases outside the gene matches. The CDR3 spells CASRPGTGFVLDTEAFF. The CDR3 DNA is TGCGCCAGCAGGCCCGGGACAGGGTTCGTCCTCGACACTGAAGCTTTCTTT.

The chain uses TRBV19 and TRBJ2-5; 8 nucleotides agree with TRBD1. The germline V gene encodes CDR1 LNHDA and CDR2 SQIVND (reference sequence). The trim removed 6 bases at V and 0 bases at J, leaving 6 bases unmatched. This CDR3 has 15 amino acids. The CDR3 loop is CASSRQGMYQETQYF. CDR3 nucleotide sequence: TGTGCCAGTAGCAGACAGGGGATGTACCAAGAGACCCAGTACTTC. Using reference TRBV19 and TRBJ2-5 for the parts outside the CDR3, the full variable domain is DGGITQSPKYLFRKEGQNVTLSCEQNLNHDAMYWYRQDPGQGLRLIYYSQIVNDFQKGDIAEGYSVSREKKESFPLTVTSAQKNPTAFYLCASSRQGMYQETQYFGPGTRLLVL.

This sequence joins TRBV27 and TRBJ2-1, with D possibly TRBD1 on 8 matching bases. The germline gives CDR1 MNHEY, CDR2 SMNVEV (reference sequence). V gave up 2 bases and J gave up 5 bases, with 13 bases separating them. The CDR3 spans 15 residues. The CDR3 DNA reads as TGTGCCAGCAGTTTAGACAGGGGAGGGAACAATGAGCAGTTCTTC. Translating it yields CASSLDRGGNNEQFF.

This clone was found a few times. The chain recombines TRBV18 with TRBJ1-1; D is perhaps TRBD1 (5 bases). CDR3 length equals 13 residues. The germline gives CDR1 KGHSH, CDR2 LQKENI. Trimming took 5 bases from V and 5 from J, leaving 12 bases between them. The CDR3 sequence is CASSSQGGTEAFF. The CDR3 nucleotides read TGTGCCAGCTCATCGCAGGGTGGGACTGAAGCTTTCTTT.

This rearrangement joins TRBV7-9 to TRBJ1-2, with 7 positions matching TRBD1. This CDR3 contains 14 residues. Looked up from germline, CDR1 is SEHNR and CDR2 is FQNEAQ (reference sequence). V trimming: 1 base; J trimming: 7 bases; junction bases outside the gene matches: 6. The CDR3 loop reads CASSLVVGTAGYTF. Written as DNA, the CDR3 is TGTGCCAGCAGCTTAGTGGTCGGGACAGCTGGCTACACCTTC. Supplemented by reference TRBV7-9 and TRBJ1-2, the full variable domain reads DTGVSQNPRHKITKRGQNVTFRCDPISEHNRLYWYRQTLGQGPEFLTYFQNEAQLEKSRLLSDRFSAERPKGSFSTLEIQRTEQGDSAMYLCASSLVVGTAGYTFGSGTRLTVV.

This chain connects TRBV29-1 to TRBJ2-5; D call uncertain. Germline V gene lookup returns CDR1 SQVTM and CDR2 ANQGSEA. V was cut by 3 bases and J by 3 bases, with 5 bases left in between. The CDR3 runs to 11 residues. The CDR3 bases are TGCAGCGTTGATCGAGAAGAGACCCAGTACTTC. Amino acids: CSVDREETQYF.

The J gene is TRBJ1-2, the V gene TRBV28, with D maybe TRBD1 (5 bases). Germline V gives CDR1 MDHEN, CDR2 SYDVKM. CDR3 length: 13 residues. The V end lost 7 bases, the J end lost 3 bases, and 12 bases lay between the germline ends. The DNA of the CDR3 is TGTGCCAGCAAAGGGGAGGGCGACTATGGCTACACCTTC. The encoded protein is CASKGEGDYGYTF.

The chain is built from TRBV29-1 and TRBJ1-1; TRBD1 aligns across 10 bases. Germline loops: CDR1 SQVTM, CDR2 ANQGSEA. The CDR3 has 17 residues. Unmatched junction bases numbered 18, after V lost 7 bases and J lost 4 bases. The CDR3 is CSGTVMGYGTGVTEAFF. The CDR3 DNA is TGCAGCGGGACCGTAATGGGGTATGGGACAGGGGTCACTGAAGCTTTCTTT.

The DNA of the CDR3 is TGCGCCAGCAGCCAATGGGACAGGGCGTCGAACACTGAAGCTTTCTTT. Protein product: CASSQWDRASNTEAFF. The rearrangement joins TRBV4-1 to TRBJ1-1; 9 nucleotides agree with TRBD1. Looked up from germline, CDR1 is MGHRA and CDR2 is YSYEKL. The CDR3 has 16 residues. V trimming: 2 bases; J trimming: 1 base; junction bases outside the gene matches: 5.

V and J are TRBV29-1 and TRBJ1-1; 8 bases align to TRBD1. CDR3 length equals 14 residues. Trimming at V came to 6 bases and at J to 2 bases, leaving 8 bases not matched to a gene. Germline lookup yields CDR1 SQVTM and CDR2 ANQGSEA. The DNA for the CDR3 is TGCAGCGTCCAGAGTGGGACAGGAAACACTGAAGCTTTCTTT. It codes for CSVQSGTGNTEAFF.

This rearrangement joins TRBV11-3 to TRBJ2-1; D might be TRBD2 (6 bases). Germline V gene lookup returns CDR1 SGHNT and CDR2 YENEEA. The CDR3 has 14 amino acids. Trimming stripped 3 bases from V and 6 bases from J, with 12 bases between. The CDR3 reads CASSFPGEGNEQFF. Here the CDR3 DNA reads TGTGCCAGCAGCTTCCCGGGAGAAGGCAATGAGCAGTTCTTC. Full variable domain (rest looked up from reference TRBV11-3 and TRBJ2-1): EAGVVQSPRYKIIEKKQPVAFWCNPISGHNTLYWYLQNLGQGPELLIRYENEEAVDDSQLPKDRFSAERLKGVDSTLKIQPAELGDSAVYLCASSFPGEGNEQFFGPGTRLTVL.

The CDR3 is CASSVVSQADTEAFF. The DNA of the CDR3 is TGTGCCAGCAGCGTAGTCAGCCAAGCGGACACTGAAGCTTTCTTT. The rearrangement joins TRBV9 to TRBJ1-1; D ambiguous. Trimming removed 0 bases from V and 3 bases from J, with 12 bases in between. The V gene's germline CDR1 is SGDLS and CDR2 YYNGEE. The CDR3 runs to 15 residues.

The V and J genes are TRBV4-3 and TRBJ2-3; the match to TRBD2 covers 13 bases. V lost 3 bases and J lost 6; bases outside the gene matches: 12. Germline CDR1 and CDR2: LGHNA and YSLEER. The CDR3 is 18 amino acids. The CDR3 loop is CASSQDKTSGRGGDTQYF. CDR3 DNA: TGCGCCAGCAGCCAGGATAAAACTAGCGGGAGGGGGGGCGATACGCAGTATTTT.

The rearrangement links TRBV27 to TRBJ2-2, with TRBD2 as a possible D gene (7 bases). V dropped 6 bases and J dropped 4 bases, with 12 bases sitting between them. This CDR3 is built from 14 residues. Germline loops: CDR1 MNHEY, CDR2 SMNVEV (reference sequence). CDR3: CASSPGGSTGELFF. CDR3 in DNA: TGTGCCAGCAGCCCGGGGGGCAGCACCGGGGAGCTGTTTTTT.

This clone has a single count. The V and J genes are TRBV9 and TRBJ1-2; tentative D call: TRBD1 (6 bases). Germline V gene sequence: CDR1 SGDLS, CDR2 YYNGEE. The CDR3 runs 14 residues. Deletions cut 0 bases from V and 5 bases from J, with 11 bases between. The CDR3: CASSVGGGRYGYTF. CDR3 DNA sequence: TGTGCCAGCAGCGTAGGGGGGGGCCGTTATGGCTACACCTTC.

The chain links TRBV28 to TRBJ1-2, with D tentatively TRBD1 (5 bases). V lost 3 bases, J lost 2 bases, and 10 bases lay in between. This CDR3 is 14 amino acids long. In germline, CDR1 is MDHEN, CDR2 SYDVKM. The CDR3 sequence: CASSFVGGNYGYTF. Here the CDR3 DNA reads TGTGCCAGCAGTTTCGTGGGGGGGAACTATGGCTACACCTTC.

This sequence joins TRBV5-4 and TRBJ2-7; tentative D call: TRBD2 (5 bases). Germline values: CDR1 SGHNT, CDR2 YYREEE (reference sequence). V lost 5 bases and J lost 0, with 12 bases in between. The CDR3 runs to 14 residues. CDR3 amino acids: CASSPGLISYEQYF. For the CDR3, the DNA is TGTGCCAGCAGTCCCGGACTGATCTCCTACGAGCAGTACTTC.

This chain connects TRBV29-1 to TRBJ1-1, with D perhaps TRBD1 (5 bases). Trimming stripped 4 bases from V and 5 bases from J, with 20 bases between. The CDR3 extends over 15 amino acids. Per the germline V gene, CDR1 is SQVTM and CDR2 is ANQGSEA. CDR3 coding DNA: TGCAGCGTTGGGGCCCAAGGAGGGGTAGGAACTGAAGCTTTCTTT. This encodes CSVGAQGGVGTEAFF.

Remarks on this clone: A read error may account for a junction end that differs from germline. The V and J genes are TRBV7-3 and TRBJ2-3, with 9 bases identical to TRBD1. Germline lookup yields CDR1 SGHTA and CDR2 FQGTGA. The CDR3 consists of 17 residues. The CDR3 sequence is CASSLTGTGSAPDTQYF. The CDR3 coding sequence is TGTGCCAGCAGCCTAACGGGGACAGGGTCAGCCCCAGATACGCAGTATTTT.

The DNA for the CDR3 is TGCAGCGCTGAGACAGGGGGAACAGATACGCAGTATTTT. Its translation: CSAETGGTDTQYF. The chain recombines TRBV29-1 with TRBJ2-3; 9 nucleotides line up with TRBD1. The trim removed 7 bases at V and 3 bases at J, leaving 5 bases unmatched. This CDR3 is 13 amino acids long. From germline, CDR1 is SQVTM and CDR2 ANQGSEA.

The sample holds one count of this clone. The rearrangement uses TRBV10-3 and TRBJ1-6; D not certain. The V end was cut by 2 bases, the J end by 4 bases, with 6 bases between. The CDR3 sequence is 14 residues long. CDR1 and CDR2 from the germline V gene are ENHRY and SYGVKD. CDR3 nucleotide sequence: TGTGCCATCAGTGAGGAACGGTATAATTCACCCCTCCACTTT. Amino acid sequence: CAISEERYNSPLHF.

The chain employs TRBV6-5 and TRBJ1-2, with D unresolved. Trimming shortened V by 2 bases and J by 3 bases, and 13 bases separated the two germline ends. Germline loops: CDR1 MNHEY, CDR2 SVGAGI. The CDR3 covers 15 residues. The CDR3 bases are TGTGCCAGCAGTTACAGACCCGACATGGACTATGGCTACACCTTC. Translating it yields CASSYRPDMDYGYTF.

This clone has more than one count but fewer than ten. This sequence joins TRBV7-2 and TRBJ2-1, with 8 bases aligning to TRBD2. CDR1 is SGHTA and CDR2 is FQGNSA in the germline V gene. CDR3 length: 15 amino acids. Trimming cost V 2 bases and J 10 bases; bases outside gene matches: 10. CDR3 sequence reads: CASSLSSSGRYEQFF. CDR3 nucleotides: TGTGCCAGCAGCTTATCATCCAGCGGGAGATACGAGCAGTTCTTC.

This clone came up once. The chain links TRBV28 to TRBJ1-1; D not resolved. Germline V lookup: CDR1 MDHEN, CDR2 SYDVKM. CDR3 length equals 13 residues. Trimming stripped 6 bases from V and 11 bases from J, with 19 bases between. The CDR3 sequence is CASSHQEGQVAFF. The CDR3 DNA reads TGTGCCAGCAGCCACCAGGAGGGCCAGGTTGCTTTCTTT.

The J gene is TRBJ1-6, the V gene TRBV11-2; a weak D match, TRBD1 (6 bases). Germline V gene data show CDR1 as SGHAT and CDR2 as FQNNGV. There are 15 residues in the CDR3. V dropped 3 bases and J dropped 3 bases, with 9 bases sitting between them. This CDR3 is CASSFRGGYNSPLHF. The CDR3 DNA sequence: TGTGCCAGCAGCTTCAGGGGCGGCTATAATTCACCCCTCCACTTT.